This record concerns one TCR beta chain sequence. This sample was included in a study of T cells after yellow fever vaccination. General study findings and limits: Post-booster samples contained most primary-vaccination clones (around 95% CD4, around 88% CD8).

They built TCR cDNA with 5'RACE template switching, a step that put in a universal primer site and UMIs. MiXCR, run by TCRdb on the 5' RACE reads, gives a single entry per CDR3 protein. Of around 4,600 distinct CDR3 sequences in the sample, over 3% were seen once. Per the germline V gene, CDR1 is DFQATT and CDR2 is SNEGSKA (reference sequence). The CDR3 is made up of 19 amino acids. The specimen comprised PBMCs, either bulk or a sorted T-cell subset (CD4+, CD8+, memory, or dextramer-sorted; not recorded which), sampled 15 days after the yellow fever booster vaccination. This rearrangement joins TRBV20-1 to TRBJ2-1; possible D gene TRBD2, 5 bases. This sequence was found in a man aged 25-45 years who received the YFV17D yellow fever vaccine. CDR3 protein: CWARDGLGLVKVSRDEQFF. The CDR3 DNA reads TGCTGGGCTAGAGATGGACTCGGGCTAGTTAAAGTTTCCCGGGATGAGCAGTTCTTC.